The subject of this entry is one T cell receptor beta chain. No antigen is known for it. Libraries were prepared by immunoSEQ multiplex PCR; TCRdb keeps only in-frame clonotypes and omits some of them. Of 90,000 to 140,000 clones in the sample, more than 85% were seen once. The sample originates from a study of cytomegalovirus exposure and HLA in healthy donors. Study findings and constraints: Reports indicated that the classifier achieved high specificity and sensitivity in diagnosing cytomegalovirus status. Altogether, around 160 TCR beta chains were recorded as cytomegalovirus-associated.

This CDR3 spans 14 amino acids. Trimming cost V 6 bases and J 8 bases; bases outside gene matches: 12. Germline loops: CDR1 MNHEY, CDR2 SVGAGI. This sequence joins TRBV6-5 and TRBJ1-2; 7 bases line up with TRBD1. This receptor was identified in a woman under 30 in good health and CMV-seropositive. Sequenced material: PBMCs. The CDR3 DNA follows: TGTGCCAGCAGGCTCGGACAGGCCAGGGGGGGCTACACCTTC. This translates into CASRLGQARGGYTF.